The 10 T cell receptor beta chains below come from one sample, sequenced in a study of blood T cell repertoires in COVID-19. Libraries were prepared by immunoSEQ multiplex PCR; TCRdb keeps only in-frame clonotypes and omits some of them. The data show under 300,000 clones, with about nine tenths seen just once and about 6% held by the top ten. The sequenced sample consisted of PBMCs or T cells enriched from blood (not recorded which). The receptors derive from a woman in her 30s with acute COVID-19.

The V and J genes are TRBV10-3 and TRBJ2-7; 8 bases match TRBD1. V gave up 6 bases and J gave up 5 bases; unmatched junction bases: 6. This CDR3 contains 13 residues. Germline assignment: CDR1 ENHRY and CDR2 SYGVKD. The chain's CDR3 is CAIRGQGPHEQYF. CDR3 in DNA: TGTGCCATCAGAGGACAGGGTCCCCACGAGCAGTACTTC.

This chain links TRBV2 with TRBJ2-3, with D perhaps matching TRBD2 (5 bases). The CDR3 consists of 13 residues. The V gene lost 6 bases and the J gene lost 6 bases, with 13 bases spanning the gap. Germline values: CDR1 SNHLY, CDR2 FYNNEI. The CDR3 DNA reads as TGTGCCAGCAGGCGTGGGGTAGCGGATACGCAGTATTTT. It encodes CASRRGVADTQYF.

The V call is TRBV2, the J call TRBJ1-2, with D hard to call. The germline V gene has CDR1 SNHLY and CDR2 FYNNEI. CDR3 length: 12 residues. The V end lost 1 base, the J end lost 10 bases, and 10 bases lay between the germline ends. The CDR3 nucleotides are TGTGCCAGCAGTGAAGAATTAAATTTCTACACCTTC. Amino acid sequence: CASSEELNFYTF.

This clone was recorded at least ten times. In DNA form, the CDR3 reads TGTGCCAGCAGCTTGGGCGCAGGGATGAACTATGGCTACACCTTC. Its translation is CASSLGAGMNYGYTF. The chain has TRBV5-7 and TRBJ1-2, with D possibly being TRBD1 (5 bases). TRBV5-7 is an ORF, and what it does is uncertain. V lost 0 bases and J lost 2, with 11 bases in between. This CDR3 is built from 15 residues.

The chain combines TRBV4-3 with TRBJ2-7; 10 bases are shared with TRBD1. Germline CDR1 reads LGHNA; CDR2 reads YSLEER. The ends lost 0 bases at V and 4 bases at J; junction bases unmatched: 12. This CDR3 has 18 residues. In DNA form, the CDR3 reads TGCGCCAGCAGCCAAGAAAAGACGGGGACAGGGGACGGGTACGAGCAGTACTTC. The encoded protein is CASSQEKTGTGDGYEQYF.

The V call is TRBV27, the J call TRBJ1-1, with D hard to call. Germline values: CDR1 MNHEY, CDR2 SMNVEV (reference sequence). The CDR3 sequence is 16 residues long. V lost 5 bases to trimming and J lost 0 bases, with 16 bases between them. CDR3 coding DNA: TGTGCCAGCAGTCACGATCGGATCGGGATGAACACTGAAGCTTTCTTT. Its translation: CASSHDRIGMNTEAFF.

This clone was recorded once. The gene calls are TRBV9 and TRBJ1-1; D unclear. CDR1 SGDLS and CDR2 YYNGEE come from the germline V gene. The CDR3 extends over 15 amino acids. V was shortened by 0 bases and J by 0 bases, with 9 bases between the two germline ends. CDR3 bases: TGTGCCAGCAGCGTAGACCCAGATGTGAACACTGAAGCTTTCTTT. Protein sequence: CASSVDPDVNTEAFF.

The V call is TRBV4-1, the J call TRBJ1-5; maybe TRBD1 (6 bases). The ends were cut back, 1 base at V and 4 bases at J, with 11 bases in the middle. Germline CDR1 is MGHRA and CDR2 is YSYEKL. The CDR3 is 15 residues long. The CDR3 region is CASSQVSTGNQPQHF. The CDR3 DNA reads TGCGCCAGCAGCCAAGTTTCAACAGGGAATCAGCCCCAGCATTTT.

This clone is a singleton in its sample. The rearrangement joins TRBV28 to TRBJ2-7; D is uncertain. CDR1 MDHEN and CDR2 SYDVKM come from the germline V gene. There are 13 residues in the CDR3. Trimming pared 3 bases from V and 2 bases from J, leaving 8 bases between. CDR3 DNA: TGTGCCAGCAGTTTGGCCACAGCCTACGAGCAGTACTTC. Translated, it gives CASSLATAYEQYF.

CDR3 coding DNA: TGTGCCAGCCGCCCCCAGCTAGCGGGAATTTACGAGCAGTACTTC. Translated: CASRPQLAGIYEQYF. The chain recombines TRBV7-2 with TRBJ2-7, with 9 bases lining up with TRBD2. CDR1 SGHTA and CDR2 FQGNSA come from the germline V gene. There are 15 residues in the CDR3. V lost 8 bases and J lost 4; bases outside the gene matches: 12.